This T cell receptor (beta chain) was recorded in a study of T cell responses to AZD1222 COVID-19 vaccine. CDR1 is MNHNS, CDR2 SASEGT, per germline. Between the trimmed V and J ends, which lost 3 bases and 1 base, there was a span of 12 bases. This CDR3 has 15 amino acids. Investigators merged groups given second doses at roughly 4 or roughly 12 weeks. Study-level findings and limits: Across spike, vaccine-associated CD4 TCRs were found, dominant at 160-218 and 743-854.

This clone was counted a few times. Its antigen remains unknown. Some clones are missing from TCRdb's copy, which holds only in-frame ones; the method was immunoSEQ multiplex PCR. The table has about 110,000 clones, 70% to 90% seen once. The specimen was peripheral blood, collected 28 days after the second AZD1222 dose. The chain has TRBV6-1 and TRBJ1-1; possibly TRBD1 for D (5 bases). The TCR comes from an adult who received the AZD1222 COVID-19 vaccine. This CDR3 reads CASSEGLRWNTEAFF. The CDR3 region has the DNA TGTGCCAGCAGTGAGGGGCTACGTTGGAACACTGAAGCTTTCTTT.